Listed below are T cell receptor beta chains from one sample, sequenced in a study of early T cells in non-severe SARS-CoV-2 infection. TCRdb re-called the 5' RACE reads with MiXCR, one entry per CDR3 protein. Here the sample spans fewer than 80,000 distinct CDR3 sequences, approximately 12% being singletons. This specimen consisted of whole blood, obtained at baseline. The source of these receptors is an adult who was a healthcare worker with PCR-confirmed SARS-CoV-2 infection or an uninfected control (not recorded which). The donor label of this sample is uncertain. Both conserved end residues are part of each CDR3. A D gene is named only where the DNA matches it firmly. The listing skips clone size in some rows; elsewhere it reads once, few, many or a size class.

abundance | j_gene | d_gene | v_gene | CDR3nt | CDR3aa
. | TRBJ1-1 | . | TRBV5-6 | TGTGCCAGCAGCTTTACCAACATAGAAGCTTTCTTT | CASSFTNIEAFF
many | TRBJ1-1 | TRBD1 | TRBV5-1 | TGCGCCAGCAGCATACCACCGGGACAGCTGGGGGGTTTT | CASSIPPGQLGGF
many | TRBJ2-2 | TRBD1 | TRBV7-9 | TGTGCCAGCAGGGGACAGTATGGTCCCGGGGAGCTGTTTTTT | CASRGQYGPGELFF
many | TRBJ1-1 | . | TRBV6-6 | TGTGCCAGCAGTTATATGGAGAAGAACACTGAAGCTTTCTTT | CASSYMEKNTEAFF
. | TRBJ2-5 | . | TRBV18 | TGTGCCAGCTCACCGGGATCCCAAGAGACCCAGTACTTC | CASSPGSQETQYF
few | TRBJ2-1 | TRBD2 | TRBV29-1 | TGCAGCTCCGCGGGGGTGCTGGGTGCGAATGAGCAGTTCTTC | CSSAGVLGANEQFF
few | TRBJ2-5 | TRBD2 | TRBV30 | TGTGCCTCATCGGGACTAGCGGGGGCCCGGTGGGGGACCCAGTACTTC | CASSGLAGARWGTQYF
few | TRBJ2-3 | TRBD1 | TRBV6-1 | TGTGCCAGCAGTGACCGACAGGGGACAGGCACAGATACGCAGTATTTT | CASSDRQGTGTDTQYF
once | TRBJ2-2 | TRBD2 | TRBV6-6 | TGTGCCAGCAGTTTGGAAAGACTAGCGCTGAACACCGGGGAGCTGTTTTTT | CASSLERLALNTGELFF
. | TRBJ1-6 | . | TRBV6-6 | TGTGCCAGCAATCCCCGCGGGGAGATTAATTCACCCCTCCACTTT | CASNPRGEINSPLHF
many | TRBJ2-5 | TRBD2 | TRBV5-5 | TGTGCCAGCAGCTTGGCTAGCGGGGCGCTCCAAGAGACCCAGTACTTC | CASSLASGALQETQYF
. | TRBJ2-3 | . | TRBV5-1 | TGCGCCAGCAGCCCGCCGGGGGCGAGCCAGGCACAGGATACGCAGTATTTT | CASSPPGASQAQDTQYF
few | TRBJ2-3 | . | TRBV7-8 | TGTGCCAGCAGCTTAGGACTAGTGGGGGATACGCAGTATTTT | CASSLGLVGDTQYF
few | TRBJ2-1 | . | TRBV20-1 | TGCAGTGCTACGGACCCTTGGCTGACCAATGAGCAGTTCTTC | CSATDPWLTNEQFF
few | TRBJ2-2 | TRBD2 | TRBV6-6 | TGTGCCAGCAGTCAGAAGCGGGGAGCCCGCACCGGGGAGCTGTTTTTT | CASSQKRGARTGELFF
. | TRBJ2-1 | TRBD2 | TRBV4-2 | TGTGCCAGCAGCCAGAAGTCATGGACTAGCGGGGGGGCCTACAATGAGCAGTTCTTC | CASSQKSWTSGGAYNEQFF
. | TRBJ1-5 | . | TRBV19 | TGTGCCAGTAGTATAGAGGGAGTTGGCAATCAGCCCCAGCATTTT | CASSIEGVGNQPQHF
few | TRBJ1-2 | . | TRBV20-1 | TGCAGTGCGCCCTCCGGGACCCCTTATGGCTACACCTTC | CSAPSGTPYGYTF
. | TRBJ1-1 | . | TRBV3-1 | TGTGCCAGCAGCCCGGGCAGCATGAACACTGAAGCTTTCTTT | CASSPGSMNTEAFF
few | TRBJ2-5 | . | TRBV11-2 | TGTGCCAGCAGCCCTTTGGAGGGGAGGCAAGAGACCCAGTACTTC | CASSPLEGRQETQYF
many | TRBJ1-1 | TRBD1 | TRBV6-1 | TGTGCCAGCAGTGCTACGGACAGGGGGACGAACACTGAAGCTTTCTTT | CASSATDRGTNTEAFF
many | TRBJ2-1 | . | TRBV19 | TGTGCCAGTAGTACGAGGCTCTACAATGAGCAGTTCTTC | CASSTRLYNEQFF
few | TRBJ2-1 | . | TRBV5-6 | TGTGCCAGCAGCCCTGGCGCGTCCACTATTTATGAGCAGTTCTTC | CASSPGASTIYEQFF
. | TRBJ2-3 | . | TRBV9 | TGTGCCAGCAGCGTAGGACTAGTGGGATTGGCTACGCAGTATTTT | CASSVGLVGLATQYF
many | TRBJ2-2 | TRBD1 | TRBV7-9 | TGTGCCAGCAGTCGACAGGGGTCCGCCGGGGAGCTGTTTTTT | CASSRQGSAGELFF
few | TRBJ2-3 | . | TRBV20-1 | TGCAGTACTATTCATTGGGTGGGCACAGATACGCAGTATTTT | CSTIHWVGTDTQYF
many | TRBJ1-1 | . | TRBV18 | TGTGCCAGCTCGCCGAAGGGGAACACTGAAGCTTTCTTT | CASSPKGNTEAFF
few | TRBJ1-2 | . | TRBV7-9 | TGTGCCAGCAGCTTCACCACCGGGACACACTATGGCTACACCTTC | CASSFTTGTHYGYTF
. | TRBJ1-1 | . | TRBV4-1 | TGCGCCAGCAGCCCGAAGACGAACACTGAAGCTTTCTTT | CASSPKTNTEAFF
many | TRBJ2-1 | TRBD1 | TRBV5-6 | TGTGCCAGCAGTGCCCCGACAGGGCAAGGTAGCTCCTACAATGAGCAGTTCTTC | CASSAPTGQGSSYNEQFF
many | TRBJ2-5 | . | TRBV7-9 | TGTGCCAGCAGCATTGGACTTAAGGAGACCCAGTACTTC | CASSIGLKETQYF
. | TRBJ2-2 | . | TRBV7-2 | TGTGCCAGCAGCTCCCGGGGCAGCACGAACACCGGGGAGCTGTTTTTT | CASSSRGSTNTGELFF
. | TRBJ2-1 | TRBD2 | TRBV5-4 | TGTGCCAGCAGCTTCTCTAGCGGAGGCGCCTACAATGAGCAGTTCTTC | CASSFSSGGAYNEQFF
few | TRBJ2-2 | TRBD2 | TRBV5-1 | TGCGCCAGCAGCTTGGTGGCGGGGGTCACCGGGGAGCTGTTTTTT | CASSLVAGVTGELFF
many | TRBJ2-3 | . | TRBV27 | TGTGCCAGCAGGCAACTAGAGAGAAGCACAGATACGCAGTATTTT | CASRQLERSTDTQYF
few | TRBJ2-5 | TRBD2 | TRBV5-1 | TGCGCCAGCAGCTCGGCGGGACTAGCGGGTTTCGAGACCCAGTACTTC | CASSSAGLAGFETQYF
few | TRBJ2-5 | . | TRBV7-7 | TGTGCCAGCAGCTTCTCTGAGCAAGAGACCCAGTACTTC | CASSFSEQETQYF
many | TRBJ1-2 | TRBD1 | TRBV4-1 | TGCGCCAGCAGCCCGAGGGACAGGGGGTCTGGCTACACCTTC | CASSPRDRGSGYTF
few | TRBJ2-2 | TRBD1 | TRBV27 | TGTGCCAGCAGTCCTGCCCGGGACAGGGGGCCGGGCACCGGGGAGCTGTTTTTT | CASSPARDRGPGTGELFF
few | TRBJ1-1 | TRBD1 | TRBV18 | TGTGCCAGCTCCCCAAAACTGGACAGGACTGAAGCTTTCTTT | CASSPKLDRTEAFF
. | TRBJ2-3 | TRBD1 | TRBV24-1 | TGTGCCACCAGTGAGACCGGGACAGCTAACACAGATACGCAGTATTTT | CATSETGTANTDTQYF
many | TRBJ2-1 | . | TRBV7-2 | TGTGCCAGCAGCTTAGTGGGAATCCCCTCCTACAATGAGCAGTTCTTC | CASSLVGIPSYNEQFF
. | TRBJ1-3 | . | TRBV29-1 | TGCAGCGTTGAATTAGGAGTAGGGCGAAACACCATATATTTT | CSVELGVGRNTIYF
few | TRBJ1-6 | . | TRBV6-1 | TGTGCCAGCAGAGCCGCACGGGGTTCCTATAATTCACCCCTCCACTTT | CASRAARGSYNSPLHF
few | TRBJ1-6 | . | TRBV5-1 | TGCGCCAGCAGCTTGGAACAAACAGCCATTTATAATTCACCCCTCCACTTT | CASSLEQTAIYNSPLHF
. | TRBJ2-1 | . | TRBV5-6 | TGTGCCAGCAGCTTGTTGGGAAGACGCTCCTACAATGAGCAGTTCTTC | CASSLLGRRSYNEQFF